This TCR beta chain was identified in a study of molecular identifiers for immune sequencing clone quantification. Findings and limits, study-wide: Clones that exceeded 20 RNA copies held over 99% of effector molecules, yet under 1% in naive cells.

This clonotype was recorded many times. As yet, its antigen is unknown. TCRdb re-analysed the PCR reads in MiXCR, keeping a single row per CDR3 protein. The data hold more than 300,000 distinct CDR3 sequences, with 20% to 25% observed a single time. The V gene's germline CDR1 is LNHDA and CDR2 SQIVND (reference sequence). The CDR3 extends over 12 amino acids. V was pared by 6 bases and J by 6 bases, with 5 bases of the junction left unmatched. V usage is TRBV19 and J usage is TRBJ2-7, with 7 bases matching TRBD1. The sequence derives from a human donor in good health. Some libraries in this study had Jurkat cell RNA spiked in. Sequenced material: naive CD8+ T cells from blood, with Jurkat cell RNA spiked in. Stated subset: FACS-sorted CD8+CD4-CCR7+CD45RA+ naive T cells. CDR3 sequence: CASSPTGFEQYF. The CDR3, as DNA: TGTGCCAGTAGCCCGACAGGGTTCGAGCAGTACTTC. The whole variable domain, remainder taken from reference TRBV19 and TRBJ2-7, is DGGITQSPKYLFRKEGQNVTLSCEQNLNHDAMYWYRQDPGQGLRLIYYSQIVNDFQKGDIAEGYSVSREKKESFPLTVTSAQKNPTAFYLCASSPTGFEQYFGPGTRLTVT.